The T cell receptor beta chain described here comes from a study of blood T cell repertoires in COVID-19. At the level of the study: The United States, Italy and Spain were the sources of the acute and convalescent COVID-19 samples.

In the original processing: Estimation of nucleated cell counts was performed using reference gene primer amplification. Here immunoSEQ multiplex PCR was the method, and the copy in TCRdb shows in-frame clones only, minus some. D and trimming come from the DNA, and the V and J calls and clone size come from that table. The sample consists of tens of thousands of clones, 80% to 85% of them appearing once. Trimming left V 5 bases short and J 4 bases short, with 18 bases between. CDR1 and CDR2 (germline): SGHAT, FQNNGV. The CDR3 covers 16 residues. This clonotype was obtained from a human donor in a cohort sampled during active or convalescent COVID-19. The sequencing sample was made of peripheral blood. The V gene is TRBV11-2, the J gene TRBJ1-5, with D perhaps TRBD1 (5 bases). The CDR3 here is CASSAVRGRVNQPQHF. CDR3 nucleotides: TGTGCCAGCAGCGCCGTTCGCGGCAGGGTTAATCAGCCCCAGCATTTT.